Sequencing of this TCR beta chain was carried out in a study of blood T cell repertoires in COVID-19. Study-wide context: PBMCs, B-cell-depleted T cells, or T cells provided the cDNA or gDNA that made up the material.

CDR3 length equals 12 residues. Germline lookup yields CDR1 SQVTM and CDR2 ANQGSEA. V lost 4 bases to trimming and J lost 4 bases, with 10 bases between them. TCRdb's copy holds only in-frame clones and misses some; the assay was immunoSEQ multiplex PCR. The profile shows roughly 40,000 clones, 60% to 85% of them singletons. V and J are TRBV29-1 and TRBJ1-2; D is undetermined. This sequence originates from a man between 65 and 85 years old with acute or convalescent COVID-19. Sequenced sample: peripheral blood. CDR3 bases: TGCAGCGTTGGAGGGCCTTTCTATGGCTACACCTTC. This sequence encodes CSVGGPFYGYTF.